This T cell receptor (beta chain) originates from a study of blood T cell repertoires in COVID-19. Study at large: The United States, Italy and Spain provided the acute and convalescent COVID-19 samples. PBMCs, B-cell-depleted T cells, or T cells were the source of the cDNA or gDNA that made up the material.

The sample holds one count of this clone. CDR1 is SGHDT, CDR2 YYEEEE, per germline. The CDR3 is 17 residues long. The V gene end was trimmed by 4 bases and the J gene end by 2 bases; junction bases not matched to a gene: 7. In the study's own analysis: Estimated nucleated cell counts came from reference gene primer amplification. Profiling relied on immunoSEQ multiplex PCR, and the TCRdb table lists in-frame clones only, not all of them. Clonal size and the V and J genes are those of that table, whereas D and trimming came from the DNA. This table holds some 150,000 clones, 80% to 90% found once. The TCR was taken from a man aged 60 to 75 with active or convalescent COVID-19. What was sequenced was peripheral blood. V gene TRBV5-6 combines with J gene TRBJ2-2; TRBD2 matches at 11 bases. The CDR3: CASSRMGLAVNTGELFF. In DNA form, the CDR3 reads TGTGCCAGCAGCCGGATGGGACTAGCGGTAAACACCGGGGAGCTGTTTTTT.